In this sample, the clone carrying this T cell receptor beta chain turned up a few times. Its specificity is unknown. The data are from a study of post-analysis software for immune sequencing data. The CDR3 totals 15 residues. CDR1 is DFQATT, CDR2 SNEGSKA, per germline (reference sequence). Prepared libraries of TCR beta cDNA carried unique molecular identifiers. One entry per CDR3 protein, called by TCRdb with MiXCR from the PCR reads. The table records roughly 870,000 distinct CDR3 sequences, approximately 53% of them present only once. Study-level points and caveats: Under the F measure, samples that were prepared in one batch clustered strongly together. The study found TRBV5-6, TRBV5-1 and TRBV20-1 among 4 or 5 TRBV segments more frequent in patients than controls.

J is TRBJ2-5 and V is TRBV20-1, with 8 bases that match TRBD2. The J call may not be correct, given that the DNA end is closer to TRBJ2-7. The TCR originated in a girl aged 5-17 years with multiple sclerosis. Sequences were obtained from blood. The CDR3 DNA reads TGCAGTGCTAGACCCAGCGGGAGTCAGGGCTACGAGCAGTACTTC. Encoded protein: CSARPSGSQGYEQYF.